A single sample is the source of the 4 T cell receptor beta chains below, sequenced in a study of cytomegalovirus exposure and HLA in healthy donors. The PCR was carried out with 60 Vbeta primers and 13 Jbeta primers. Profiling relied on immunoSEQ multiplex PCR, and the TCRdb table lists in-frame clones only, not all of them. The sample has about 130,000 clones, about 80% seen once. The material sequenced was PBMCs. The receptors shown here come from a man younger than 45 in good health.

This clone was detected a few times. V gene TRBV15 combines with J gene TRBJ2-3; D gene uncertain. Trimming shortened V by 1 base and J by 1 base, and 12 bases separated the two germline ends. This CDR3 spans 16 amino acids. Germline V gene data show CDR1 as LNHNV and CDR2 as YYDKDF (reference sequence). The CDR3 DNA follows: TGTGCCACCAGCAGAGGTACTCAATACCGCACAGATACGCAGTATTTT. Translation gives CATSRGTQYRTDTQYF.

This sequence joins TRBV7-8 and TRBJ2-1; 8 nucleotides line up with TRBD2. The ends lost 3 bases at V and 5 bases at J; junction bases unmatched: 15. Germline V gives CDR1 SGHVS, CDR2 FQNEAQ. The CDR3 has 18 amino acids. The CDR3 protein is CASSFGRSGRVRDNEQFF. The CDR3 DNA sequence: TGTGCCAGCAGCTTCGGACGGAGCGGGAGAGTCAGGGACAATGAGCAGTTCTTC.

In its sample, this clone was seen once. V gene TRBV7-3 combines with J gene TRBJ2-2; possible D gene TRBD1, 5 bases. Germline CDR1 and CDR2: SGHTA and FQGTGA. This CDR3 is built from 14 residues. Trimming took 6 bases from V and 1 from J, leaving 9 bases between them. CDR3 DNA: TGTGCCAGCAGGACAGATTGGAACACCGGGGAGCTGTTTTTT. Translating it yields CASRTDWNTGELFF. Combining the CDR3 with reference TRBV7-3 and TRBJ2-2 gives the whole variable domain GAGVSQTPSNKVTEKGKYVELRCDPISGHTALYWYRQSLGQGPEFLIYFQGTGAADDSGLPNDRFFAVRPEGSVSTLKIQRTERGDSAVYLCASRTDWNTGELFFGEGSRLTVL.

J is TRBJ1-4 and V is TRBV7-9; the D is unclear. Trimming pared 1 base from V and 7 bases from J, leaving 13 bases between. Germline CDR1 and CDR2: SEHNR and FQNEAQ (reference sequence). The CDR3 loop spans 15 amino acids. The CDR3 protein is CASSLGEGSTEKLFF. For the CDR3, the DNA is TGTGCCAGCAGCTTAGGGGAAGGGAGCACTGAAAAACTGTTTTTT.